A single T cell receptor (beta chain) is shown here with its context. Its matching antigen is unknown. The junction and the germline gene differ at one end; a read error may be behind it. This entry belongs to a study of identical twins. Findings and limits, study-wide: Fewer insertions were carried by abundant cord blood beta clonotypes, but none was seen in memory repertoires.

TCRdb independently ran MiXCR on the 5' RACE reads; one entry per CDR3 protein. The sample lists some 600,000 distinct CDR3 sequences, under 8.5% occurring once. The CDR3 runs 16 residues. Germline V lookup: CDR1 LGHNA, CDR2 YNFKEQ. Donors were all healthy Caucasians. This sample was also put to use in a study of yellow fever vaccine responses in identical twins.

This TCR was recovered from a woman between 18 and 29 years old in good health. The V and J genes are TRBV4-2 and TRBJ2-3; 11 bases line up with TRBD1. The sample comprised PBMCs. CDR3 sequence (DNA): TGTGCCAGCAGCGAAGAGGACAGGGGGCAATCGGGAACGCAGTATTTT. Encoded protein: CASSEEDRGQSGTQYF.